This is a list of T cell receptor beta chains from one sample in a study of blood T cell repertoires in COVID-19. Profiled with immunoSEQ multiplex PCR; TCRdb holds only in-frame clones, not every one. The sample shows about 270,000 clones, about nine tenths of them seen only once. The sample consisted of PBMCs or T cells enriched from blood (not recorded which). The receptors derive from a woman in her 30s with acute COVID-19. The CDR3 runs from the conserved cysteine through the conserved F or W. Fields, in order: V gene, CDR3 length, D gene, clone size, J gene, CDR3 protein, CDR3 DNA. D genes are given only for firm matches. For some rows the clone size is stated as once, few or many, or as a class when expanded; others skip it.

TRBV9	14	TRBD2	.	TRBJ2-1	CASSVEAGDNEQFF	TGTGCCAGCAGCGTAGAGGCGGGAGACAATGAGCAGTTCTTC
TRBV10-3	17	TRBD1	.	TRBJ1-1	CAISDLRDRVANTEAFF	TGTGCCATCAGTGACCTCCGGGACAGGGTTGCGAACACTGAAGCTTTCTTT
TRBV3-1/TRBV3-2	15	TRBD2	few	TRBJ2-2	CASSRTSGPTGELFF	TGTGCCAGCAGCAGGACTAGCGGGCCGACCGGGGAGCTGTTTTTT
TRBV5-1	17	TRBD2	once	TRBJ2-1	CASSLAGPGLAGNEQFF	TGCGCCAGCAGCTTAGCGGGGCCGGGACTAGCGGGCAATGAGCAGTTCTTC
TRBV27	14	TRBD2	.	TRBJ2-1	CASRTSGRYNEQFF	TGTGCCAGCAGAACTAGCGGGAGATACAATGAGCAGTTCTTC
TRBV11-2	14	TRBD1	.	TRBJ2-7	CASKVPGQGREQYF	TGTGCCAGCAAAGTGCCAGGACAGGGGCGCGAGCAGTACTTC
TRBV5-1	16	.	.	TRBJ1-2	CASSLNVVQETYGYTF	TGCGCCAGCAGCCTTAATGTAGTACAGGAGACGTATGGCTACACCTTC
TRBV5-1	14	.	.	TRBJ2-5	CASSTGQNEETQYF	TGCGCCAGCAGCACTGGACAGAACGAAGAGACCCAGTACTTC
TRBV6-2/TRBV6-3	16	TRBD2	few	TRBJ2-1	CASSRLPGGPYNEQFF	TGTGCCAGCAGTAGGCTTCCGGGAGGGCCCTACAATGAGCAGTTCTTC
TRBV29-1	15	TRBD2	.	TRBJ2-1	CSVSQLAGDMNEQFF	TGCAGCGTTTCCCAGCTAGCGGGAGATATGAATGAGCAGTTCTTC
TRBV6-5	13	TRBD1	.	TRBJ2-7	CASSGTEDYEQYF	TGTGCCAGCAGCGGGACAGAGGACTACGAGCAGTACTTC
TRBV28	15	.	.	TRBJ1-2	CASSLRTDANYGYTF	TGTGCCAGCAGTTTACGGACAGACGCTAACTATGGCTACACCTTC